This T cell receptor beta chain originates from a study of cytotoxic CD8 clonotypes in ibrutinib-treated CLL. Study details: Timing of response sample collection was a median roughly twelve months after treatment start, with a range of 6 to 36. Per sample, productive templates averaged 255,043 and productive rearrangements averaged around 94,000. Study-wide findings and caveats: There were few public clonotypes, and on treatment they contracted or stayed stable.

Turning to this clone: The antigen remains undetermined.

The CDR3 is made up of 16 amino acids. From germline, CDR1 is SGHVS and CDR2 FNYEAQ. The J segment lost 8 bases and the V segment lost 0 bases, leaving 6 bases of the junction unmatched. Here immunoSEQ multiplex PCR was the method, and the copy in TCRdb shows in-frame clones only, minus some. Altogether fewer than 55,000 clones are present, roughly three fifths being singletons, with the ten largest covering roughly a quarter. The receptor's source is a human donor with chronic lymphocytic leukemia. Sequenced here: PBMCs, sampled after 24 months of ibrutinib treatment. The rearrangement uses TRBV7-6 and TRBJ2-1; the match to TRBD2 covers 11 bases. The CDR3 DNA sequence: TGTGCCAGCAGCTTAGCACTAGCGGGGGTGGGAGATGAGCAGTTCTTC. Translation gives CASSLALAGVGDEQFF.